The entry below gives a single T cell receptor beta chain sequence along with its context. TCRdb reprocessed the PCR reads with MiXCR, giving one entry per CDR3 protein. Among around 470,000 distinct CDR3 sequences listed, about 26% were seen once. This sample is part of a study of molecular identifiers for immune sequencing clone quantification. The CDR3 totals 15 residues. The germline gives CDR1 LGHNA, CDR2 YSLEER. Libraries from naive CD8 cells were generated from approximately 20,000 to 1,000,000 sorted cells (with 10%, 30% or 50% RNA). The receptor was isolated from a human donor in good health. Some libraries in this study had Jurkat cell RNA spiked in. The sample consisted of naive CD8+ T cells from blood, with Jurkat cell RNA spiked in. The subset was: FACS-sorted CD8+CD4-CCR7+CD45RA+ naive T cells. This chain joins TRBV4-3 and TRBJ2-3, with TRBD2 matching 8 bases. CDR3 residues: CGRSHTAGVTDTQYF. DNA for the CDR3: TGCGGCCGCAGCCATACAGCGGGGGTTACAGATACGCAGTATTTT.